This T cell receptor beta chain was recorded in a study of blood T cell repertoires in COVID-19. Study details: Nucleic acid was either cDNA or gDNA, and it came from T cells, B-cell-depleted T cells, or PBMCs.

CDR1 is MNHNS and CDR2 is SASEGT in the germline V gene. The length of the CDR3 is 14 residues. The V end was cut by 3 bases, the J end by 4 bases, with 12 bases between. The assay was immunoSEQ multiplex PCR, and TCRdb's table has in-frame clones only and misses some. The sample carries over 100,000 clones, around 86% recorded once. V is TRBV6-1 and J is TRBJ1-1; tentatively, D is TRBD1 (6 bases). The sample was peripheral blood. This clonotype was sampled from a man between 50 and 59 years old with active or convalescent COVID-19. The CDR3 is CASSEIRGATEAFF. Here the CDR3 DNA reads TGTGCCAGCAGTGAGATCAGGGGAGCCACTGAAGCTTTCTTT.